This T cell receptor (delta chain) is drawn from a study of delta chains in infants with herpesvirus infections (dated by TCRdb to the early 2020s). Regarding the study in general: The study prospectively followed a Ugandan infant birth cohort from birth to characterize gammadelta T cell responses to primary cytomegalovirus (CMV) infection. In infants who were infected with CMV after birth, the study searched for a public fetal Vdelta1/Vgamma8 gammadelta TCR clonotype. Using PBMC, gammadelta TCRs were sequenced for around 17 CMV-infected infants, one of whom was congenitally infected, and for under 10 CMV-uninfected infants who had enough sample available. Blood samples from the infants were grouped into approximate ages of 1.5, 4, 8 and 12 months. The previously published Belgian fetal and cord blood gammadelta TCR data were not generated in this cohort and were added only for comparison. The study at large found these results: The frequency of the public clonotype among Vdelta1 cells appeared to be inversely correlated with age at infection and fell quickly, apparently not lasting beyond about two months. A small sample size and the lack of race- or environment-matched controls were noted by the authors, because CMV is acquired by nearly all Ugandans before adulthood. The public clonotype was detected only at the first time point after infection and was not found in uninfected infants or in infants infected after 120 days. In CMV-uninfected infants, the public clonotype might still exist at levels below the detection limit. The public Vdelta1 clonotype appeared in 4 of 18 CMV-infected infants: three infected postnatally before 120 days of age, plus the congenitally infected infant.

Compared with germline, V lacks 2 bases and J lacks 4 bases; bases without a gene match: 8. Measured from the cysteine to the phenylalanine, the CDR3 is 18 residues long. Only the CDR3 part of the read is kept: 54 bases, read in frame from the first base. CDR1 and CDR2, looked up from the germline V gene, are GEAIGNYY and EKD. Library method: RT-PCR. To generate TCR cDNA, RNA from PBMC was reverse transcribed using SuperScript II together with primers specific for the gamma chain and the delta chain. cDNA was purified with AMPure XP beads, amplified, and indexed with Illumina adapters using the Nextera XT Index Kit. gammadelta TCR libraries were sequenced on an Illumina MiSeq with a V2 300-cycle kit. As for how the authors treated the data: Using MiXCR v2.1.12, CDR3 sequences were assembled, and reads were mapped onto D, J and V genes obtained from GenBank. VDJtools v1.2.1 was used to carry out repertoire analyses of the CDR3 clonotypes. In TCRdb, clones were called once more from the public reads by CATT, and rows of identical DNA were later combined. TCRdb, not the authors, supplied the V and J calls. The sample contains roughly 1,700 delta-chain clones, 5.5% to 7.5% of them found a single time. The biggest ten clones account for around 3.4% of the sample.

This clone occurred a few times. Its binding antigen is unknown. This may be a read error: a much more frequent sequence differs by one nucleotide. The sample contains more than one DNA sequence encoding this CDR3. In Kampala, Uganda, pregnant women receiving prenatal care were recruited and their infants were enrolled, and documentation of maternal HIV status was required. Home visits to families took place weekly, and collection of infant clinical information, oral swabs and peripheral blood began at 6 weeks of age and was repeated every 4 months after that. Blood was collected in heparin tubes, and PBMC were isolated by Ficoll-Paque density gradient centrifugation and cryopreserved.

The sample consisted of peripheral blood, taken at time point 1 of longitudinal follow-up. This TCR came from a human donor who was a Ugandan infant, either HIV-exposed or HIV-unexposed (not recorded which). The chain joins TRDV2 to TRDJ3; the junction holds 9 bases that match TRDD3. The CDR3 corresponds to CACDILGDTRWDTRQMFF. The DNA sequence is as follows: TGTGCCTGTGACATACTAGGGGATACGCGTTGGGACACCCGACAGATGTTTTTC.